A single sample gave rise to the 5 T cell receptor beta chains below, sequenced in a study of CD8+ T cells in alopecia areata. Reverse transcription of extracted RNA yielded cDNA, which provided the sequencing template. The protocol was immunoSEQ multiplex PCR, while the TCRdb copy is restricted to in-frame clones and leaves out a portion. The sample yields about 110,000 clones, without any singletons. Material for sequencing was lesional skin. These receptor sequences come from a C3H/HeJ mouse with alopecia areata. Strain MHC haplotype: H2-k.

In regard to this clone: Each gene name is a mouse one. Read data end 4 residues before the CDR3 end; the end is taken from the germline J gene. The chain has TRBV13-2 and TRBJ2-3, with 9 bases aligning to TRBD2. Trimming removed 5 bases from V and 0 bases from J; junction bases left unmatched: 7. The CDR3 runs 16 residues. From germline, CDR1 is NNHNN and CDR2 SYGAGS (reference sequence). The DNA read from the CDR3 is TGTGCCAGCGGGGACTGGGGAGGCTTTAGTGCAGAA. Its translation is CASGDWGGFSAE. The complete CDR3 sequence is CASGDWGGFSAETLYF.

On this clone: The listed genes are named as in mouse. The read halts 4 residues ahead of the CDR3 end, with the missing end drawn from the germline J gene. This chain links TRBV1 with TRBJ2-7; 10 nucleotides match TRBD1. This CDR3 region has 17 residues. With V trimmed by 0 bases and J by 0 bases, 5 bases remained unmatched. The germline gives CDR1 NSQYPW, CDR2 LRSPGD (reference sequence). The CDR3 sequence: CTCSADGGQGPSYEQYF. CDR3 DNA (partial): TGCACCTGCAGTGCAGATGGGGGACAGGGGCCCTCCTAT.

This clone showed up many times. Gene names are the mouse ones. The CDR3 loop is CTCSADGDWGGDEQYF. The sequenced part of the CDR3 DNA is TGCACCTGCAGTGCAGATGGGGACTGGGGGGGCGAT. V is TRBV1 and J is TRBJ2-7, with 14 bases aligning to TRBD2. Read data end 4 residues before the CDR3 end; the end is taken from the germline J gene. Germline V CDR1 and CDR2: NSQYPW, LRSPGD (reference sequence). CDR3 size: 16 residues.

Worth noting for this clone: The gene symbols are mouse symbols. The read gets to within 4 residues of the CDR3 end, and the germline J gene fills in the rest. The genes are TRBV13-3 and TRBJ2-4; 8 nucleotides align to TRBD2. Germline V gene sequence: CDR1 NNHDY, CDR2 SYVADS. The CDR3 is 13 amino acids. Partial CDR3 DNA: TGTGCCAGCAGTGACTCTGGGGGGAAC. Translating gives CASSDSGGN. The CDR3, in full, reads CASSDSGGNTLYF. Drawing the rest from reference TRBV13-3 and TRBJ2-4, the complete variable domain is EAAVTQSPRSKVAVTGGKVTLSCHQTNNHDYMYWYRQDTGHGLRLIHYSYVADSTEKGDIPDGYKASRPSQENFSLILELASLSQTAVYFCASSDSGGNTLYFGAGTRLSVL.

As regards this clone: Mouse gene names and germline throughout. The read gets to within 4 residues of the CDR3 end, and the germline J gene fills in the rest. The J gene is TRBJ2-7, the V gene TRBV14; D remains ambiguous. V was pared by 2 bases and J by 3 bases, with 9 bases between. This CDR3 spans 13 amino acids. Per the germline V gene, CDR1 is SGHDT and CDR2 is FRDEAV. The DNA read from the CDR3 is TGTGCCAGCAGTTTTCAGGCCAGCTAT. This translates into CASSFQASY. The full CDR3 is CASSFQASYEQYF.